This TCR beta chain was observed in a study of blood T cell repertoires in COVID-19. Germline CDR1 and CDR2: MNHNY and SVGAGI (reference sequence). The CDR3 runs to 15 residues. V trimming: 6 bases; J trimming: 0 bases; junction bases outside the gene matches: 7. Authors' data handling: Scientists estimated how many nucleated cells there were by amplifying reference gene primers. Assay: immunoSEQ multiplex PCR; the TCRdb copy retains only in-frame clones and omits some. V and J calls and clone size come straight from that table; D and trimming were deduced from the DNA. The sample shows about 94,000 clones, more than 70% of them seen only once.

The chain employs TRBV6-6 and TRBJ2-7; 8 nucleotides agree with TRBD1. The source is a human donor with acute or convalescent COVID-19. The donor label of this sample is uncertain. The sequenced sample was peripheral blood. The DNA of the CDR3 is TGTGCCAGCAGGTCCGGACAGGGCGCCTCCTACGAGCAGTACTTC. It specifies CASRSGQGASYEQYF.